This record covers a single T cell receptor (beta chain). Its antigen is as yet unknown. Original analysis: A papillary thyroid cancer distant-metastasis classifier was built from CDR3 differences across clinicopathological groups. With MiXCR, TCRdb called clones anew from the PCR reads. The V and J calls, along with clone size, are taken from TCRdb and not from the paper's own processing. The sample consists of some 30,000 clones, roughly a fifth of them appearing once. The CDR3 loop spans 15 amino acids. The germline V gene encodes CDR1 LNHDA and CDR2 SQIVND (reference sequence). V lost 0 bases and J lost 10, with 16 bases in between. Thyroid surgery had not been preceded by any treatment in any patient. These data are taken from a study of metastatic and nonmetastatic thyroid tumors. The wider study: Across blood and tumor or nodule tissue, repertoires from malignant and benign thyroid patients were compared with one another.

General study results and limits: A significant increase in TCR beta diversity was reportedly seen in malignant thyroid tumors relative to benign nodules, in blood and tumor.

Material for sequencing was blood. The chain couples TRBV19 to TRBJ2-1; tentatively, D is TRBD2 (6 bases). The clonotype was recovered from a female donor with papillary thyroid cancer or a benign thyroid nodule (not recorded which). Some clones in this sample may be carry-over from other donors' samples. The CDR3 DNA reads as TGTGCCAGTAGTATAGATCCTCTAACTAGCTCAGAGCAGTTCTTC. Its translation is CASSIDPLTSSEQFF. Looking up the rest from reference TRBV19 and TRBJ2-1 gives the full variable domain: DGGITQSPKYLFRKEGQNVTLSCEQNLNHDAMYWYRQDPGQGLRLIYYSQIVNDFQKGDIAEGYSVSREKKESFPLTVTSAQKNPTAFYLCASSIDPLTSSEQFFGPGTRLTVL.